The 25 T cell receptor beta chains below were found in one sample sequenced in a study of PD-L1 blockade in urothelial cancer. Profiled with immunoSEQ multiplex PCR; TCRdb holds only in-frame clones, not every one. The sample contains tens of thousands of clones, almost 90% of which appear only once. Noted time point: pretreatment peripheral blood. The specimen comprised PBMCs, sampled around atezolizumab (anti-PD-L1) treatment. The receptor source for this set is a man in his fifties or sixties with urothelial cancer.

For the CDR3, the DNA is TGTGCCAGCAGCTTACAACTAGCGGGGGGGCTCGACGAGCAGTACTTC. This sequence encodes CASSLQLAGGLDEQYF. V is TRBV5-4 and J is TRBJ2-7; 13 bases are a match to TRBD2. Unmatched junction bases numbered 7, after V lost 2 bases and J lost 5 bases. The CDR3 runs to 16 residues. Germline V lookup: CDR1 SGHNT, CDR2 YYREEE (reference sequence).

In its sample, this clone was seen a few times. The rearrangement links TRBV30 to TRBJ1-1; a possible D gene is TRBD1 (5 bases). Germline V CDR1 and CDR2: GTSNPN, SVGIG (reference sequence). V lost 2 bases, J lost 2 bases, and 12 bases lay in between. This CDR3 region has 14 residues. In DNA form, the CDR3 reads TGTGCCTGGAGTCGCGGCAGGGTTAACACTGAAGCTTTCTTT. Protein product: CAWSRGRVNTEAFF.

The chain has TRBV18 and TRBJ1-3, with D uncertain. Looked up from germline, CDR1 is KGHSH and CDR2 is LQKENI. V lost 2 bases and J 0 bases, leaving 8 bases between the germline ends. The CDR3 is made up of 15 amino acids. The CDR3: CASSPTESSGNTIYF. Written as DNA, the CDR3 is TGTGCCAGCTCACCAACTGAGAGCTCTGGAAACACCATATATTTT.

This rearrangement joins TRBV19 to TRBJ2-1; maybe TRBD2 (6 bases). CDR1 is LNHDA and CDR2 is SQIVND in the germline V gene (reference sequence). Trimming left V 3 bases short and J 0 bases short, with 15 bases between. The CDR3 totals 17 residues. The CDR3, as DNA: TGTGCCAGTAGTATGGAGGGACCTAGGAGCTCCTACAATGAGCAGTTCTTC. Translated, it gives CASSMEGPRSSYNEQFF.

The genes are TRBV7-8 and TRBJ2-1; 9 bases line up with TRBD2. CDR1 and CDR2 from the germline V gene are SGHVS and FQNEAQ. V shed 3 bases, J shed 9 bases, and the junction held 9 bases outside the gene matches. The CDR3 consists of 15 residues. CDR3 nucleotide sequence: TGTGCCAGCAGCTTTAGCGGGAGTATCTACTTTGAGCAGTTCTTC. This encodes CASSFSGSIYFEQFF.

CDR3 sequence: CASNRDSYEQYF. The CDR3 coding sequence is TGTGCCAGCAACAGGGACTCCTACGAGCAGTACTTC. The chain joins TRBV28 to TRBJ2-7; D perhaps matches TRBD1 (6 bases). CDR3 length equals 12 residues. V lost 7 bases to trimming and J lost 0 bases, with 7 bases between them. Per germline, CDR1 MDHEN and CDR2 SYDVKM.

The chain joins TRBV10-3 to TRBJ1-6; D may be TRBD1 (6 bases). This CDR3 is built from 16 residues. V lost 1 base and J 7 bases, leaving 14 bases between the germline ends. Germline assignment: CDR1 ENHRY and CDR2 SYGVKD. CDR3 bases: TGTGCCATCAGTGAGTACCTGGGGGCTCGGAATTCACCCCTCCACTTT. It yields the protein CAISEYLGARNSPLHF.

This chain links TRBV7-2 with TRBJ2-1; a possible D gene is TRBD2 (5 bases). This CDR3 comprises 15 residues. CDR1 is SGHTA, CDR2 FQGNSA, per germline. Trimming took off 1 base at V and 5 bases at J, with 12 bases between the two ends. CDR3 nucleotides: TGTGCCAGCAGCTTAGACGGGAACAGTCACAATGAGCAGTTCTTC. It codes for CASSLDGNSHNEQFF.

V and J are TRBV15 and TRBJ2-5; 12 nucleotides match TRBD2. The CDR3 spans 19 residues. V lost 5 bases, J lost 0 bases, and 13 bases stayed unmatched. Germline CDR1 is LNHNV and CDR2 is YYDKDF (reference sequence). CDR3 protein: CATSDRSSGRAQYQETQYF. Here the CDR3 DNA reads TGTGCCACCAGCGATCGGTCTAGCGGGAGGGCCCAGTACCAAGAGACCCAGTACTTC. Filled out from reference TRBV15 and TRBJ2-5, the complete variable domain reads DAMVIQNPRYQVTQFGKPVTLSCSQTLNHNVMYWYQQKSSQAPKLLFHYYDKDFNNEADTPDNFQSRRPNTSFCFLDIRSPGLGDTAMYLCATSDRSSGRAQYQETQYFGPGTRLLVL.

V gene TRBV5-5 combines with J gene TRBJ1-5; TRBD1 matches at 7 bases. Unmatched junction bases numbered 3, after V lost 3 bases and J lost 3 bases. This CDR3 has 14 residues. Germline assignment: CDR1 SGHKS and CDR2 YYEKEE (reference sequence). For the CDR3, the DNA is TGTGCCAGCAGCTCAGGACAGGCCAATCAGCCCCAGCATTTT. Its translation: CASSSGQANQPQHF.

CDR3 bases: TGTGCCAGCAGCCCGGGGGGGGTTTCGATAGGAAACACCATATATTTT. It codes for CASSPGGVSIGNTIYF. V and J are TRBV9 and TRBJ1-3, with D perhaps matching TRBD1 (5 bases). Per germline, CDR1 SGDLS and CDR2 YYNGEE. The CDR3 covers 16 residues. Trimming shortened V by 4 bases and J by 4 bases, and 18 bases separated the two germline ends. The variable domain in full, with the rest retrieved from reference TRBV9 and TRBJ1-3, is DSGVTQTPKHLITATGQRVTLRCSPRSGDLSVYWYQQSLDQGLQFLIQYYNGEERAKGNILERFSAQQFPDLHSELNLSSLELGDSALYFCASSPGGVSIGNTIYFGEGSWLTVV.

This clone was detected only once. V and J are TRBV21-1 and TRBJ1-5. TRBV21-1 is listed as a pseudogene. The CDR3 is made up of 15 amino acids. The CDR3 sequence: CASSLRNVGNQPQHF. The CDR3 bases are TGTGCCAGCAGCTTGCGCAATGTTGGCAATCAGCCCCAGCATTTT.

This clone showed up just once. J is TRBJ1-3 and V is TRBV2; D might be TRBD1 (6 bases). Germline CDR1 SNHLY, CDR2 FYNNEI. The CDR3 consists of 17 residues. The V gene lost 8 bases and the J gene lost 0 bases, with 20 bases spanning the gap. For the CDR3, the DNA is TGTGCCAGCCTACAGGGATACACCGTTAGCTCTGGAAACACCATATATTTT. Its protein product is CASLQGYTVSSGNTIYF.

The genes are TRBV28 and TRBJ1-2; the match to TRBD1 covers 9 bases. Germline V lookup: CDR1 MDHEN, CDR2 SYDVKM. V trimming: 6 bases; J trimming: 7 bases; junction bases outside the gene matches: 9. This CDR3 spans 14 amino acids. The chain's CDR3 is CASRSGTGYLGYTF. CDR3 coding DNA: TGTGCCAGCAGGTCCGGGACAGGGTACCTTGGCTACACCTTC.

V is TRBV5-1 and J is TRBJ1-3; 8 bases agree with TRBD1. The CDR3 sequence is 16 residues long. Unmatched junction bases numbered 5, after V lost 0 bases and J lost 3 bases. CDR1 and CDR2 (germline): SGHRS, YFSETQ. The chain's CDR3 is CASSLGAGGFGNTIYF. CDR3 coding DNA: TGCGCCAGCAGCTTGGGCGCAGGGGGCTTTGGAAACACCATATATTTT.

CDR3 residues: CASSLEGGRYGYGYTF. In nucleotides, the CDR3 is TGTGCCAGCAGCTTGGAGGGAGGAAGATACGGTTATGGCTACACCTTC. This chain connects TRBV5-8 to TRBJ1-2, with D uncertain. Germline V gene sequence: CDR1 SGHTS, CDR2 YDEGEE. The V and J ends lost 0 bases and 5 bases respectively, with 17 bases between them. This CDR3 spans 16 amino acids.

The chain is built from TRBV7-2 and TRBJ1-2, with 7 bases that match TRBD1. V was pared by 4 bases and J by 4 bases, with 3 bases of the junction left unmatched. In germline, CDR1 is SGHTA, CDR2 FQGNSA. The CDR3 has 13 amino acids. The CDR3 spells CASSSSGGYGYTF. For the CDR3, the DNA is TGTGCCAGCAGCTCCTCAGGGGGCTATGGCTACACCTTC.

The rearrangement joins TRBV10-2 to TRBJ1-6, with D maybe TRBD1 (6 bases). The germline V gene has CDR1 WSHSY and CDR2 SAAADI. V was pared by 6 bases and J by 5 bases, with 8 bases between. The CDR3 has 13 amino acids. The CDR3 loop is CASSRDNNSPLHF. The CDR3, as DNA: TGCGCCAGCAGCCGGGACAATAATTCACCCCTCCACTTT.

As DNA, the CDR3 is TGTGCCAGCAGCGGGGGACTAGCGGGGGGAGAGCAGTTCTTC. The encoded protein is CASSGGLAGGEQFF. The chain combines TRBV5-4 with TRBJ2-1; TRBD2 matches at 15 bases. The length of the CDR3 is 14 residues. V gave up 4 bases and J gave up 10 bases; unmatched junction bases: 3. The germline CDR1 and CDR2 sequences are SGHNT and YYREEE (reference sequence).

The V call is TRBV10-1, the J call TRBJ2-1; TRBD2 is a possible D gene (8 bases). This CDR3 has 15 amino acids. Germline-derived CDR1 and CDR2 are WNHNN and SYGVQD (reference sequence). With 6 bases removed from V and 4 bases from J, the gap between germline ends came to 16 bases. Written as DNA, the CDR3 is TGCGCCAGCAGGCGGGGGGACAGAGGGTACAATGAGCAGTTCTTC. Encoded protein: CASRRGDRGYNEQFF.

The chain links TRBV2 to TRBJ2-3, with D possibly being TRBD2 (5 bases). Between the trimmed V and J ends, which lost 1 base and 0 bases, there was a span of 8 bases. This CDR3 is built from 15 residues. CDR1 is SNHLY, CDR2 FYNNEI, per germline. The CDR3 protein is CASSEEDYSTDTQYF. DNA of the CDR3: TGTGCCAGCAGTGAAGAAGACTACAGCACAGATACGCAGTATTTT.

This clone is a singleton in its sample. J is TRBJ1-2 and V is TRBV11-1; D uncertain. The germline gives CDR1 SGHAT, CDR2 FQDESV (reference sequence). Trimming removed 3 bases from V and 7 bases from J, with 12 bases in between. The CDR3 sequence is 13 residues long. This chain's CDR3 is CASSFSGSGGYTF. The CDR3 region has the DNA TGTGCCAGCAGCTTCTCCGGGTCGGGTGGCTACACCTTC.

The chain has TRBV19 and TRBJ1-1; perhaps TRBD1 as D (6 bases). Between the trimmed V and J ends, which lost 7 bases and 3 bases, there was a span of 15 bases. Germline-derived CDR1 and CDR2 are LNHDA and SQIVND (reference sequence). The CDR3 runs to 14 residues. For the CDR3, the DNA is TGTGCCAGTACCGATCGGCAGGGGTACACTGAAGCTTTCTTT. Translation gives CASTDRQGYTEAFF. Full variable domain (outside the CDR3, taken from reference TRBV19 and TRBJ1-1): DGGITQSPKYLFRKEGQNVTLSCEQNLNHDAMYWYRQDPGQGLRLIYYSQIVNDFQKGDIAEGYSVSREKKESFPLTVTSAQKNPTAFYLCASTDRQGYTEAFFGQGTRLTVV.

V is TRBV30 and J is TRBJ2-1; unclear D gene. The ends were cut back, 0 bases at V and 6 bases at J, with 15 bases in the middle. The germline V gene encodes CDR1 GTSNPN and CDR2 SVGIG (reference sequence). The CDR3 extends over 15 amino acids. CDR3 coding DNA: TGTGCCTGGAGTGTTGGAGATCTAGTTATCAATGAGCAGTTCTTC. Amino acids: CAWSVGDLVINEQFF. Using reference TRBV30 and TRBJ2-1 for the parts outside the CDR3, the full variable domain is SQTIHQWPATLVQPVGSPLSLECTVEGTSNPNLYWYRQAAGRGLQLLFYSVGIGQISSEVPQNLSASRPQDRQFILSSKKLLLSDSGFYLCAWSVGDLVINEQFFGPGTRLTVL.

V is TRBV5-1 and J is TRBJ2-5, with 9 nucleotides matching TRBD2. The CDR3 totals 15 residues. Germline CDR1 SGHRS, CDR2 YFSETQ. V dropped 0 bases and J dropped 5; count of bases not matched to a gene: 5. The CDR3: CASSLERTSEETQYF. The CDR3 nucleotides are TGCGCCAGCAGCTTGGAGCGGACTAGCGAGGAGACCCAGTACTTC.